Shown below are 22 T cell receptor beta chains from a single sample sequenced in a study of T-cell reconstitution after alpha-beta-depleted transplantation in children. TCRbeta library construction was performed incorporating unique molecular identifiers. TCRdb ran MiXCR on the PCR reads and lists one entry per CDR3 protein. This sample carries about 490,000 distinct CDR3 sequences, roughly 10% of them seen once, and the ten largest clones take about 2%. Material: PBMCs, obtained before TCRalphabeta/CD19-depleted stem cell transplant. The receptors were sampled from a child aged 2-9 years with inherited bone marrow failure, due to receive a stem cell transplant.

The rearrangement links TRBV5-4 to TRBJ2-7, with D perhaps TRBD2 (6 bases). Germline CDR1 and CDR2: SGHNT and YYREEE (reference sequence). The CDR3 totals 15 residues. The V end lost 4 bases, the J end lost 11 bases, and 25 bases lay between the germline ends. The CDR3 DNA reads TGTGCCAGCAGCCGAGGACGTAGTGGCGGGATAGGGGAGTACTTC. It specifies CASSRGRSGGIGEYF.

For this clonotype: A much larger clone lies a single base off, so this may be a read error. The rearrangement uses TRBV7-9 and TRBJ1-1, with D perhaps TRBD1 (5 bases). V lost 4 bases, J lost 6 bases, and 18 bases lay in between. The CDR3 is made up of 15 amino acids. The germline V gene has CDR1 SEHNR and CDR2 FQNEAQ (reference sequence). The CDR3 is CASSSYARGFAEAFF. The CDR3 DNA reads TGTGCCAGCAGCTCGTATGCTCGGGGCTTCGCTGAAGCTTTCTTT.

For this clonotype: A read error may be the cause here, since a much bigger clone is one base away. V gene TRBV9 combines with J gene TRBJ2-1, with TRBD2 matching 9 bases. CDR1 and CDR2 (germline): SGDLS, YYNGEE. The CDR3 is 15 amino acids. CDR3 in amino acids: CASSLGLAFVYEKFF. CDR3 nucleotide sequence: TGTGCCAGCAGCCTGGGACTAGCCTTTGTTTATGAGAAGTTCTTC.

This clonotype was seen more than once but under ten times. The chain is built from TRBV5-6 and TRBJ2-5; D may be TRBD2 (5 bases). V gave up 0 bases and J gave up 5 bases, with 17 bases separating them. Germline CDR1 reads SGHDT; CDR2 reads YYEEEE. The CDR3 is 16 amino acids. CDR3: CASSLVGGSGGETQYF. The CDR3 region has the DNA TGTGCCAGCAGCTTGGTGGGCGGATCAGGCGGGGAGACCCAGTACTTC.

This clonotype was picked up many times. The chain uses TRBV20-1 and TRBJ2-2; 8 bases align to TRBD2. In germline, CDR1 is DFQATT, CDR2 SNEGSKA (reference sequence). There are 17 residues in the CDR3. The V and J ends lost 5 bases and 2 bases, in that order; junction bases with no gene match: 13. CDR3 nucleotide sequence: TGCAGTGCTTATAACCCAGCGGGAGACCTTAACACCGGGGAGCTGTTTTTT. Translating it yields CSAYNPAGDLNTGELFF.

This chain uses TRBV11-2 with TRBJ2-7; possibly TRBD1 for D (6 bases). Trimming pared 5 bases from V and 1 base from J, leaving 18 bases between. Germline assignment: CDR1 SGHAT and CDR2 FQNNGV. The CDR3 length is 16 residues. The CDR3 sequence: CASSIGTSGYSYEQYF. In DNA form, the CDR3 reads TGTGCCAGCAGCATAGGGACATCGGGGTATTCCTACGAGCAGTACTTC.

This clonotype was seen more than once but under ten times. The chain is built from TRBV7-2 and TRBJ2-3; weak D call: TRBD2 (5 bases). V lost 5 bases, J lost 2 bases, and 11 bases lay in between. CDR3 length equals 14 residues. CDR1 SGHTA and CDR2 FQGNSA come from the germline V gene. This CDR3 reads CASSILGTTDTQYF. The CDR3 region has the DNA TGTGCCAGCAGCATACTAGGAACCACAGATACGCAGTATTTT.

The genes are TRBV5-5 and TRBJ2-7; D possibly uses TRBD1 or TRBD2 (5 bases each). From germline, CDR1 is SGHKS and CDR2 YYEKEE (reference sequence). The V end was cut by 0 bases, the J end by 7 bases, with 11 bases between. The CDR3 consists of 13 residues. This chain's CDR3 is CASSLVGETEQYF. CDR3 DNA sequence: TGTGCCAGCAGCTTGGTGGGGGAGACGGAGCAGTACTTC.

CDR3 sequence reads: CASSIGRDTQYF. The CDR3 coding sequence is TGTGCCAGTAGTATCGGCCGAGATACGCAGTATTTT. The rearrangement joins TRBV19 to TRBJ2-3; no clear D. V lost 3 bases and J lost 5, with 6 bases in between. The CDR3 is made up of 12 amino acids. The germline gives CDR1 LNHDA, CDR2 SQIVND (reference sequence).

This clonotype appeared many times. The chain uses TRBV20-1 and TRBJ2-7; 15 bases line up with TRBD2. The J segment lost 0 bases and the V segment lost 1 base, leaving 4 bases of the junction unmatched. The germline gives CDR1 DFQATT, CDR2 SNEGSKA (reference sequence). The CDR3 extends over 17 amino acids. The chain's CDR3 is CSARGTSGRDSSYEQYF. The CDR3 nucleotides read TGCAGTGCTAGAGGGACTAGCGGGAGGGACAGCTCCTACGAGCAGTACTTC.

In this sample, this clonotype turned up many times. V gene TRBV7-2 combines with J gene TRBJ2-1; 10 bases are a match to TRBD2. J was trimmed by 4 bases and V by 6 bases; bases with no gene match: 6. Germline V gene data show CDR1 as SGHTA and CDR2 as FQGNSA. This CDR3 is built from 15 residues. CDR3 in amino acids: CASSLAGAWYNEQFF. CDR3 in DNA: TGTGCCAGCAGTCTAGCGGGAGCTTGGTACAATGAGCAGTTCTTC. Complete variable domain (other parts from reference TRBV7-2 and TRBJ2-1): GAGVSQSPSNKVTEKGKDVELRCDPISGHTALYWYRQSLGQGLEFLIYFQGNSAPDKSGLPSDRFSAERTGGSVSTLTIQRTQQEDSAVYLCASSLAGAWYNEQFFGPGTRLTVL.

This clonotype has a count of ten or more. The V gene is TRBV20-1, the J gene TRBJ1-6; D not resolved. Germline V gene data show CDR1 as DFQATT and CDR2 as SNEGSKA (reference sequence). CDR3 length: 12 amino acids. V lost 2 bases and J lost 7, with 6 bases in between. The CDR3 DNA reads TGCAGTGCTAGAAGGGCCAATTCACCCCTCCACTTT. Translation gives CSARRANSPLHF.

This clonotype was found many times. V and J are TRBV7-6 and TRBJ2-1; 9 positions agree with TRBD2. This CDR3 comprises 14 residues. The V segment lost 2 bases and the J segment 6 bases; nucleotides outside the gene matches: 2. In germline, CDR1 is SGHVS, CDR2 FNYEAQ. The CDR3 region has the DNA TGTGCCAGCAGCTTAAAGACTAGCGGCAATGAGCAGTTCTTC. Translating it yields CASSLKTSGNEQFF.

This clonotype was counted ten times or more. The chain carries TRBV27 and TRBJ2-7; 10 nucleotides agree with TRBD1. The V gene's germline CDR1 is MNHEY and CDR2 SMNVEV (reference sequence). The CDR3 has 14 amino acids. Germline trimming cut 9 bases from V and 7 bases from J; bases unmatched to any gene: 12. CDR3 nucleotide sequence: TGTGCCAGTAAATTCGGGACAGGGGTGATTGAGCAGTACTTC. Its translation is CASKFGTGVIEQYF.

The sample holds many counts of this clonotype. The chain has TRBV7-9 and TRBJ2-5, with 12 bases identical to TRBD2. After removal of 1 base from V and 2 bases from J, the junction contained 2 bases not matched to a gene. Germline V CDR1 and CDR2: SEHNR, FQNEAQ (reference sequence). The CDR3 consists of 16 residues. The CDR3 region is CASSLGGTSGQETQYF. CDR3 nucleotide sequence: TGTGCCAGCAGCTTAGGGGGGACTAGCGGGCAAGAGACCCAGTACTTC.

Here the CDR3 DNA reads TGTGCCACCAGCGCGCGTCTGGGATCGGTGACCCAGCATTTT. Its protein product is CATSARLGSVTQHF. The J gene is TRBJ1-5, the V gene TRBV15; D gene unclear. Germline-derived CDR1 and CDR2 are LNHNV and YYDKDF (reference sequence). There are 14 residues in the CDR3. V was trimmed by 5 bases and J by 11 bases, leaving 19 bases between them.

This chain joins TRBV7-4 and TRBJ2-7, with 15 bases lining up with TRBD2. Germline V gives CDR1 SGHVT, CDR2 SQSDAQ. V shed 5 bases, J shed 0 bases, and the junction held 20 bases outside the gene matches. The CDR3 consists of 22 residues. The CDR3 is CASSGEGQTGLAGGISSYEQYF. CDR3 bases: TGTGCCAGCAGCGGAGAGGGACAGACGGGACTAGCGGGAGGTATTAGCTCCTACGAGCAGTACTTC. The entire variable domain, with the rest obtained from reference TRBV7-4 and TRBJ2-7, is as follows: GAGVSQSPRYKVAKRGRDVALRCDSISGHVTLYWYRQTLGQGSEVLTYSQSDAQRDKSGRPSGRFSAERPERSVSTLKIQRTEQGDSAVYLCASSGEGQTGLAGGISSYEQYFGPGTRLTVT.

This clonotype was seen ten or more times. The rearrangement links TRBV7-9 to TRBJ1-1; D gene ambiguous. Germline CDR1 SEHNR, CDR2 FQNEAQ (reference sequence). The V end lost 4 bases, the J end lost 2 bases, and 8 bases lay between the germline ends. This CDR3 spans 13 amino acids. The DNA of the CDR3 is TGTGCCAGCAGCTCGGGATTTAACACTGAAGCTTTCTTT. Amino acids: CASSSGFNTEAFF.

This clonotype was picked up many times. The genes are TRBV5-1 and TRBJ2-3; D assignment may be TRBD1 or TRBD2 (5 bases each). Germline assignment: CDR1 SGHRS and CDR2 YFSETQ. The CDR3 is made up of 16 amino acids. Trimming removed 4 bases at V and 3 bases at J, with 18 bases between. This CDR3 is CASSPWDDHNTDTQYF. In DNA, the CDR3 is TGCGCCAGCAGCCCATGGGACGACCATAATACAGATACGCAGTATTTT.

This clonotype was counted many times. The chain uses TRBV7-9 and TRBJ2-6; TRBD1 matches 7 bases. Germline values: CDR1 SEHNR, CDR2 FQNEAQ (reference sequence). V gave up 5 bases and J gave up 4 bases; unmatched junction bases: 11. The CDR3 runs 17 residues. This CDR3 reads CASSPRTGGAGANVLTF. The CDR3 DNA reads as TGTGCCAGCAGCCCTAGGACAGGTGGGGCAGGGGCCAACGTCCTGACTTTC.

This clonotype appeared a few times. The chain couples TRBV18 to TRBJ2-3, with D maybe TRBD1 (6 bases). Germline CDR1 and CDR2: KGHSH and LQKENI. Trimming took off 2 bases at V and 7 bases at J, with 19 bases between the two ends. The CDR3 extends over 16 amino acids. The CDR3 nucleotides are TGTGCCAGCTCACCAACCCAAACCGGGACAATGAATACGCAGTATTTT. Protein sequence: CASSPTQTGTMNTQYF. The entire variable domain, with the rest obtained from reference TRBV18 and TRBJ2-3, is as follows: NAGVMQNPRHLVRRRGQEARLRCSPMKGHSHVYWYRQLPEEGLKFMVYLQKENIIDESGMPKERFSAEFPKEGPSILRIQQVVRGDSAAYFCASSPTQTGTMNTQYFGPGTRLTVL.

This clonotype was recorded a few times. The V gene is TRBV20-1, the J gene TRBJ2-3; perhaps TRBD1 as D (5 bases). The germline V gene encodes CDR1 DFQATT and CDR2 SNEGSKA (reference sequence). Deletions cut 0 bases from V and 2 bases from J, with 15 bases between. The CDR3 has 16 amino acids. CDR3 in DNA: TGCAGTGCTAGAGATGGGGCAGGGCGCTCCACAGATACGCAGTATTTT. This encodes CSARDGAGRSTDTQYF.